Following are 30 T cell receptor beta chains from one sample sequenced in a study of early T cells in non-severe SARS-CoV-2 infection (dated by TCRdb to the early 2020s). The method behind the library was 5' RACE. The reads were generated on a NextSeq 500. TCRdb's own reprocessing of the public reads used fastp at Q25 and MiXCR and kept productive beta chains. Merged by CDR3 protein, the rows form single entries marked with the most common genes and DNA. Present in this sample are about 100,000 distinct CDR3 sequences, around 14% of which were seen just once. The biggest ten clones account for around 2.4% of the sample. Specimen: whole blood. Receptor source: an adult who was a healthcare worker with PCR-confirmed SARS-CoV-2 infection or an uninfected control (not recorded which).

This clonotype showed up many times. The chain joins TRBV5-1 to TRBJ2-3; D may be TRBD1 (5 bases). Germline V gene data show CDR1 as SGHRS and CDR2 as YFSETQ. V was shortened by 0 bases and J by 2 bases, with 16 bases between the two germline ends. This CDR3 spans 17 amino acids. CDR3 loop: CASSLDGQPIYTDTQYF. In DNA form, the CDR3 reads TGCGCCAGCAGCTTGGACGGACAACCGATCTACACAGATACGCAGTATTTT. The full variable domain, completed using reference TRBV5-1 and TRBJ2-3, is KAGVTQTPRYLIKTRGQQVTLSCSPISGHRSVSWYQQTPGQGLQFLFEYFSETQRNKGNFPGRFSGRQFSNSRSEMNVSTLELGDSALYLCASSLDGQPIYTDTQYFGPGTRLTVL.

In this sample, this clonotype turned up a few times. The gene calls are TRBV4-2 and TRBJ1-4; no clear D. V lost 1 base to trimming and J lost 6 bases, with 9 bases between them. This CDR3 spans 14 amino acids. Germline CDR1 LGHNA, CDR2 YNFKEQ. The CDR3 protein is CASSQGGLDEKLFF. CDR3 bases: TGTGCCAGCAGCCAAGGTGGACTTGATGAAAAACTGTTTTTT.

This clonotype was counted at least ten times. The chain has TRBV19 and TRBJ1-2; TRBD1 might be the D (5 bases). The germline V and J ends were trimmed by 5 bases and 6 bases, with 22 bases remaining between them. Germline lookup yields CDR1 LNHDA and CDR2 SQIVND (reference sequence). The CDR3 has 16 amino acids. The CDR3 bases are TGTGCCAGTAGTGTAACTTCAGGGATGGGTAATCATGGCTACACCTTC. Protein product: CASSVTSGMGNHGYTF.

A note on this clonotype: This may arise from a read error, as a much more abundant clone is one base away. The chain has TRBV5-1 and TRBJ2-4; TRBD2 is a possible D gene (5 bases). The CDR3 has 16 amino acids. The germline V gene encodes CDR1 SGHRS and CDR2 YFSETQ. Trimming removed 0 bases from V and 6 bases from J, with 16 bases in between. In nucleotides, the CDR3 is TGCGCCAGCAGCTTGGTTCCAGCGAGGGCCCTAAACATTCAGTACTTC. Its protein is CASSLVPARALNIQYF.

This clonotype appeared a few times. This chain joins TRBV20-1 and TRBJ1-1; 9 bases match TRBD1. The ends lost 0 bases at V and 4 bases at J; junction bases unmatched: 6. The length of the CDR3 is 15 residues. The germline gives CDR1 DFQATT, CDR2 SNEGSKA (reference sequence). The CDR3 region is CSARDTGGLTTEAFF. The CDR3 region has the DNA TGCAGTGCTAGAGATACAGGGGGCCTTACCACTGAAGCTTTCTTT.

This clonotype was recorded many times. The CDR3 sequence: CASSPRLGTAFF. The DNA for the CDR3 is TGTGCCAGCAGTCCCCGGCTGGGAACAGCTTTCTTT. The rearrangement joins TRBV6-5 to TRBJ1-1; no definite D call. The germline CDR1 and CDR2 sequences are MNHEY and SVGAGI. Trimming removed 5 bases from V and 10 bases from J, with 14 bases in between. This CDR3 comprises 12 residues.

This clonotype was recorded many times. The chain recombines TRBV9 with TRBJ2-1; 12 nucleotides line up with TRBD2. The CDR3 sequence is 17 residues long. The germline gives CDR1 SGDLS, CDR2 YYNGEE. V lost 0 bases, J lost 6 bases, and 7 bases stayed unmatched. The CDR3 DNA is TGTGCCAGCAGCGTAGGGAGGGGACTAGCGGGCCCCAATGAGCAGTTCTTC. Residues: CASSVGRGLAGPNEQFF.

The genes are TRBV12-5 and TRBJ2-1; 8 bases align to TRBD2. Losses at the gene ends were 5 bases for V and 3 bases for J; bases not matched to a gene: 3. The CDR3 loop spans 14 amino acids. CDR1 is LGHNT, CDR2 FRNRAP, per germline. The DNA of the CDR3 is TGTGCTAGTGGTCCGGGGGGGCACTACAATGAGCAGTTCTTC. Amino acid sequence: CASGPGGHYNEQFF.

There are a few counts of this clonotype. This rearrangement joins TRBV5-1 to TRBJ1-5; TRBD1 is a possible D gene (6 bases). The CDR3 runs 15 residues. With 1 base removed from V and 6 bases from J, the gap between germline ends came to 14 bases. From germline, CDR1 is SGHRS and CDR2 YFSETQ. This chain's CDR3 is CASSLQQGQGQPQHF. In DNA form, the CDR3 reads TGCGCCAGCAGCTTGCAACAGGGCCAAGGTCAGCCCCAGCATTTT.

This clonotype was observed a few times. This chain links TRBV6-5 with TRBJ1-6; TRBD1 aligns across 7 bases. The junction had 5 bases not matched to a gene; V was cut back by 6 bases and J by 0 bases. Germline lookup yields CDR1 MNHEY and CDR2 SVGAGI. CDR3 length: 16 amino acids. The CDR3 loop reads CASSRGQPSYNSPLHF. CDR3 in DNA: TGTGCCAGCAGCCGGGGACAGCCCTCCTATAATTCACCCCTCCACTTT.

This clonotype was counted only a few times. This chain uses TRBV20-1 with TRBJ2-3; D may match TRBD1 or TRBD2 (6 bases each). In germline, CDR1 is DFQATT, CDR2 SNEGSKA (reference sequence). The CDR3 runs to 13 residues. Trimming removed 3 bases at V and 1 base at J, with 8 bases between. CDR3 amino acids: CSASRGGTDTQYF. The CDR3, as DNA: TGCAGTGCTAGTAGGGGGGGCACAGATACGCAGTATTTT.

The V and J genes are TRBV20-1 and TRBJ2-3; no clear D. The germline CDR1 and CDR2 sequences are DFQATT and SNEGSKA (reference sequence). The V and J ends lost 5 bases and 6 bases respectively, with 15 bases between them. This CDR3 contains 13 residues. In nucleotides, the CDR3 is TGCAGTGCTCCGCCCCCGGTGTTGGATACGCAGTATTTT. Translation: CSAPPPVLDTQYF.

The V gene is TRBV6-1, the J gene TRBJ2-1, with 8 bases that match TRBD1. The V segment lost 5 bases and the J segment 1 base; nucleotides outside the gene matches: 7. Per germline, CDR1 MNHNS and CDR2 SASEGT. CDR3 size: 16 residues. CDR3: CASSPSRTGSYNEQFF. CDR3 nucleotide sequence: TGTGCCAGCAGTCCCTCCCGGACAGGGTCCTACAATGAGCAGTTCTTC.

The chain links TRBV29-1 to TRBJ2-7; D not resolved. The germline CDR1 and CDR2 sequences are SQVTM and ANQGSEA. CDR3 size: 14 residues. Trimming stripped 6 bases from V and 1 base from J, with 16 bases between. For the CDR3, the DNA is TGCAGCGTGATACAAAGGCAGCATTCCTACGAGCAGTACTTC. Protein product: CSVIQRQHSYEQYF.

This clonotype was found many times. DNA of the CDR3: TGTGCCAGCAGCCCGGGACTAGCGGGGGATGAGCAGTTCTTC. Translating gives CASSPGLAGDEQFF. The chain uses TRBV11-2 and TRBJ2-1, with 14 positions matching TRBD2. This CDR3 is built from 14 residues. The ends lost 5 bases at V and 8 bases at J; junction bases unmatched: 2. The germline V gene encodes CDR1 SGHAT and CDR2 FQNNGV.

This clonotype was seen a handful of times. The V and J genes are TRBV2 and TRBJ2-1; D remains unclear. Germline-derived CDR1 and CDR2 are SNHLY and FYNNEI. The CDR3 totals 14 residues. Between the trimmed V and J ends, which lost 4 bases and 6 bases, there was a span of 13 bases. The CDR3 DNA sequence: TGTGCCAGCAGTGTTACAGCCCAAAGCAATGAGCAGTTCTTC. It codes for CASSVTAQSNEQFF.

This clonotype showed up many times. The chain has TRBV29-1 and TRBJ2-3; D could derive from TRBD1 or TRBD2 (5 bases each). Looked up from germline, CDR1 is SQVTM and CDR2 is ANQGSEA. The CDR3 runs to 12 residues. In nucleotides, the CDR3 is TGCGGGGGAGTGCAGGGTTCAGATACGCAGTATTTT. Translating it yields CGGVQGSDTQYF.

The chain combines TRBV6-2 or TRBV6-3 with TRBJ2-1; no clear D gene. V was pared by 7 bases and J by 6 bases, with 13 bases between. In germline, CDR1 is MNHEY, CDR2 SVGEGT. The CDR3 contains 13 residues. Here the CDR3 reads CASTNPLLNEQFF. The CDR3 DNA sequence: TGTGCCAGCACCAACCCTCTCCTCAATGAGCAGTTCTTC.

The table lists this clonotype with a few counts. For the CDR3, the DNA is TGTGCCAGCAGACCGAACAGCTACGAGCAGTACTTC. The encoded protein is CASRPNSYEQYF. The rearrangement links TRBV6-2 or TRBV6-3 to TRBJ2-7; no definite D call. Trimming shortened V by 6 bases and J by 3 bases, and 9 bases separated the two germline ends. Germline V gene data show CDR1 as MNHEY and CDR2 as SVGEGT. CDR3 length: 12 residues.

This clonotype appeared a single time. The chain uses TRBV29-1 and TRBJ1-2, with TRBD1 as a possible D gene (5 bases). Germline V gene lookup returns CDR1 SQVTM and CDR2 ANQGSEA. This CDR3 comprises 14 residues. The germline V and J ends were trimmed by 0 bases and 12 bases, with 20 bases remaining between them. The CDR3 nucleotides read TGCAGCGTTGAAGAGTCCGGGACGGGCCGAAGAAACACCTTC. Translated, it gives CSVEESGTGRRNTF.

In this sample, this clonotype turned up a few times. The V call is TRBV6-5, the J call TRBJ1-6; weak D call: TRBD1 (5 bases). Trimming removed 8 bases from V and 10 bases from J, with 15 bases in between. Germline V gene data show CDR1 as MNHEY and CDR2 as SVGAGI. The CDR3 is 13 residues long. DNA of the CDR3: TGTGCCAGCCGCGCTTTCGGGGACTCACCCCTCCACTTT. This codes for CASRAFGDSPLHF.

In this sample, this clonotype turned up a few times. The chain uses TRBV20-1 and TRBJ2-3; D assignment may be TRBD1 or TRBD2 (5 bases each). The CDR3 extends over 16 amino acids. Trimming took off 5 bases at V and 3 bases at J, with 21 bases between the two ends. Germline CDR1 and CDR2: DFQATT and SNEGSKA (reference sequence). CDR3 bases: TGCAGTGCTGCCCGGGACCCCATTGCCGGGACAGATACGCAGTATTTT. Translation: CSAARDPIAGTDTQYF.

In this sample, this clonotype turned up many times. The chain recombines TRBV5-1 with TRBJ2-7; tentatively, D is TRBD2 (6 bases). CDR3 length: 17 residues. Between the trimmed V and J ends, which lost 0 bases and 3 bases, there was a span of 19 bases. CDR1 and CDR2 from the germline V gene are SGHRS and YFSETQ. The CDR3 reads CASSLALGLTSLYEQYF. In nucleotides, the CDR3 is TGCGCCAGCAGCTTGGCCCTCGGACTAACCTCGCTCTACGAGCAGTACTTC.

The chain employs TRBV2 and TRBJ2-3, with 9 bases fitting TRBD2. Looked up from germline, CDR1 is SNHLY and CDR2 is FYNNEI. J gave up 5 bases and V 6 bases, and 18 bases lay outside the gene matches. This CDR3 is 18 amino acids long. CDR3 DNA sequence: TGTGCCAGCAGCCAACACGGTGGAGTAGCGGGGGCTCAAGATACGCAGTATTTT. Its translation: CASSQHGGVAGAQDTQYF.

This clonotype was seen a few times. The chain combines TRBV7-6 with TRBJ1-1; no clear D gene. V was shortened by 2 bases and J by 3 bases, with 19 bases between the two germline ends. CDR3 length: 17 residues. The germline V gene has CDR1 SGHVS and CDR2 FNYEAQ. CDR3 nucleotide sequence: TGTGCCAGCAGCTTATTTCTTCGCCTACCGAGGGACACTGAAGCTTTCTTT. As protein: CASSLFLRLPRDTEAFF.

This clonotype was detected many times. The chain has TRBV7-9 and TRBJ2-7, with 11 bases fitting TRBD2. With V trimmed by 2 bases and J by 5 bases, 8 bases remained unmatched. This CDR3 is 16 amino acids long. Germline-derived CDR1 and CDR2 are SEHNR and FQNEAQ (reference sequence). The CDR3 sequence: CASSLWLAGGINEQYF. As DNA, the CDR3 is TGTGCCAGCAGCTTATGGCTAGCGGGGGGTATTAACGAGCAGTACTTC. The whole variable domain, remainder taken from reference TRBV7-9 and TRBJ2-7, is DTGVSQNPRHKITKRGQNVTFRCDPISEHNRLYWYRQTLGQGPEFLTYFQNEAQLEKSRLLSDRFSAERPKGSFSTLEIQRTEQGDSAMYLCASSLWLAGGINEQYFGPGTRLTVT.

This clonotype was recorded a few times. The chain recombines TRBV6-1 with TRBJ2-1; D gene ambiguous. V gave up 4 bases and J gave up 1 base, with 17 bases separating them. This CDR3 region has 17 residues. CDR1 and CDR2 from the germline V gene are MNHNS and SASEGT. The CDR3, as DNA: TGTGCCAGCAGTGTTTCGGGTGGGGTCCTATCCTACAATGAGCAGTTCTTC. This encodes CASSVSGGVLSYNEQFF.

This clonotype turned up a few times. This CDR3 reads CASSLRRALKETQYF. The CDR3 bases are TGTGCCAGCAGCCTCCGGCGGGCCCTAAAAGAGACCCAGTACTTC. The chain combines TRBV6-5 with TRBJ2-5; D may be TRBD2 (5 bases). V dropped 6 bases and J dropped 3 bases, with 17 bases sitting between them. Germline V gene data show CDR1 as MNHEY and CDR2 as SVGAGI. This CDR3 has 15 amino acids.

The sample holds a few counts of this clonotype. This rearrangement joins TRBV12-3 or TRBV12-4 to TRBJ2-1; D is tentatively TRBD1 or TRBD2 (5 bases each). There are 13 residues in the CDR3. Trimming cost V 5 bases and J 12 bases, with 17 bases left between them. The CDR3 region has the DNA TGTGCCAGCAGTGGCCGGGACCCCGGGGTGCAGTTCTTC. This gives the protein CASSGRDPGVQFF.

This clonotype was seen more than once but under ten times. The chain combines TRBV29-1 with TRBJ1-5, with 8 positions matching TRBD1. J gave up 2 bases and V 6 bases, and 6 bases lay outside the gene matches. CDR3 size: 14 residues. Germline CDR1 is SQVTM and CDR2 is ANQGSEA. The CDR3 nucleotides are TGCAGCGTCCGGACAGGGTTCGGCAATCAGCCCCAGCATTTT. This codes for CSVRTGFGNQPQHF.